The T cell receptor (beta chain) under discussion was sequenced for a study of shared clonotypes between healthy human individuals (dated by TCRdb to between 2020 and 2021). General notes on the study: The cohort comprised two women and three men aged 18 to 49 years. Per donor, three plates each were used for CD4 naive and CD4 memory, two for CD8 naive, and one for CD8 memory. To estimate repertoire size and how much clonotype sharing occurs between individuals, the study deeply sequenced the blood TCR repertoires of about five healthy adults. To increase sequencing depth and limit assay-specific biases, different laboratories used diverse techniques to prepare libraries and sequence TCR repertoires. Between about 0.94 and 8.9 billion PBMCs per donor were obtained by leukapheresis. Findings and caveats that apply to the study as a whole: The genetic and exposure-history diversity represented was limited by the small number of donors. Higher generation probabilities were observed for clonotypes shared by all four sorted-subset donors than for non-shared clonotypes. Even with the large sequencing depth, rarefaction of the sorted-subset datasets indicated that sequencing was incomplete. Sampling was restricted to blood, and TCR repertoires in tissues likely differ from the TCR repertoires found in blood. Larger estimated clonotype richness was generally found for naive subsets than for memory subsets. When a handful of donors were compared, the shared fraction of clonotypes was about 5% for naive CD4, 3.5% to 4% for naive CD8, more than 2% for memory CD4, and less than 0.45% for memory CD8. Pairwise subsampling indicated that sequencing depth was expected to affect the degree of clonotype sharing among donors.

Spanning cysteine to phenylalanine, the CDR3 consists of 13 amino acids. The sequence is cut down to CDR3 DNA, 39 bases in frame from base 1. The germline V gene yields SNHLY for CDR1 and FYNNEI for CDR2. At the junction V is shortened by 5 bases and J by 8 bases, with 15 bases in between. CD8 naive samples were obtained by positive selection for CCR7 among CD45RO-negative cells, yielding a CD45RA+CCR7+ population from which TemRA cells were excluded. The donors were healthy, HIV-negative adults with no recently reported acute infections or vaccinations. Every donor was a Caucasian adult living in Nashville, Tennessee, USA. After blood collection by leukapheresis, PBMCs were isolated using Ficoll-Histopaque density gradient centrifugation and then cryopreserved in the vapor phase of liquid nitrogen. Analytical flow cytometry was used to check the purity and quantity of every magnetically sorted T cell population. From each sorted fraction, genomic DNA was isolated and quantified by UV absorbance on a Nanodrop 2000c.

In regard to this clone: Its antigen remains unidentified. It has no much larger one-base neighbor in the sample; base qualities were not kept.

Using the deep immunoSEQ assay, TCR CDR3 regions were amplified from genomic DNA by multiplex PCR. For each cell subset, the extracted genomic DNA was distributed evenly across all wells of several immunoSEQ 96-well plates, and each plate served as one replicate. For sorted subsets, about 200 ng genomic DNA, equal to 30,000 to 35,000 T cell genomes, was loaded into each replicate PCR. Purified libraries were measured with a Qubit 3.0 fluorometer, size-checked on a Bioanalyzer 2100, and measured again with the KAPA Library Quantification kit. Each immunoSEQ 96-well plate was sequenced on its own single-read 150-cycle Illumina NextSeq 550 flow cell. For the original study's pipeline: The immunoSEQ output contained only junctional sequences without quality scores, so filtering could not match that applied to full-length reads. Sequences were annotated with PyIR, a Python wrapper for IgBLAST v1.9, and V/J genes and CDR3 were assigned using IMGT germline references. Reads with weak V/J assignments (E-value above 1e-6), missing CDR3, stop codons, out-of-frame junctions, or ambiguous translated residues were removed. V3J clonotypes were defined by identical inferred V gene, J gene, and CDR3 amino acid sequence. Percentage overlap between repertoires was computed as shared unique clonotypes divided by the size of the smaller repertoire. RTK rarefaction, the Chao1 estimator, and Recon v2.1 estimates of unobserved clonotypes were used to assess repertoire richness. For all TCRbeta clonotypes obtained by the gDNA method from a handful of donors, generation probabilities were computed with OLGA. The clones in this table, taken by TCRdb from immuneACCESS, are in-frame only. Not every clone is retained; where verified, under half of the shortfall comes from an unresolved V gene, and the cause of the rest is unknown. V, J and clone size are those of that table, while D and trimming were read from the DNA. Present in this sample are roughly 600,000 clones, roughly 98% of which were seen just once. The ten largest clones capture 0.25% to 0.35% of the sample.

This clonotype originated in a man in his thirties or forties in good health. Sequenced sample: naive CD8+ T cells sorted from blood. The sample's cell subset or site, from its label and the paper: CD45RA+CCR7+. The rearrangement combines TRBV2 with TRBJ1-1, with a tentative D gene TRBD1 over 6 matching bases. The DNA is TGTGCCAGCAGTAAGTTCGCAGGGGAGGAAGCTTTCTTT. Translated, it gives CASSKFAGEEAFF. Outside the CDR3, residues come from the reference TRBV2 and TRBJ1-1 proteins, so the full variable domain is: EPEVTQTPSHQVTQMGQEVILRCVPISNHLYFYWYRQILGQKVEFLVSFYNNEISEKSEIFDDQFSVERPDGSNFTLKIRSTKLEDSAMYFCASSKFAGEEAFFGQGTRLTVV.